This T cell receptor beta chain is from a study of shared clonotypes between healthy human individuals. Study-wide points: Sequencing depth was a factor that was expected to affect clonotype sharing among donors.

Unsorted PBMC replicate PCRs drew on around 310 ng DNA, representing some 32,000 T cell genomes. Produced via immunoSEQ multiplex PCR; TCRdb's table is partial and in-frame only. This table has around 500,000 clones, 76% appearing once. Unsorted material relied on about 100 million PBMCs as the source of genomic DNA. To note about this clone: Its target is not known.

The sequenced material came from PBMCs. This receptor was obtained from a woman aged 40 to 50 in good health. Some clones in this sample may be carry-over from other donors' samples.

This CDR3 reads CASSHPPGQGTYEQYF. CDR3 sequence (DNA): TGTGCCAGCAGTCATCCCCCGGGACAGGGGACCTACGAGCAGTACTTC. The genes are TRBV9 and TRBJ2-7; TRBD1 aligns across 10 bases. The J segment lost 2 bases and the V segment lost 5 bases, leaving 10 bases of the junction unmatched. Germline loops: CDR1 SGDLS, CDR2 YYNGEE. The length of the CDR3 is 16 residues.